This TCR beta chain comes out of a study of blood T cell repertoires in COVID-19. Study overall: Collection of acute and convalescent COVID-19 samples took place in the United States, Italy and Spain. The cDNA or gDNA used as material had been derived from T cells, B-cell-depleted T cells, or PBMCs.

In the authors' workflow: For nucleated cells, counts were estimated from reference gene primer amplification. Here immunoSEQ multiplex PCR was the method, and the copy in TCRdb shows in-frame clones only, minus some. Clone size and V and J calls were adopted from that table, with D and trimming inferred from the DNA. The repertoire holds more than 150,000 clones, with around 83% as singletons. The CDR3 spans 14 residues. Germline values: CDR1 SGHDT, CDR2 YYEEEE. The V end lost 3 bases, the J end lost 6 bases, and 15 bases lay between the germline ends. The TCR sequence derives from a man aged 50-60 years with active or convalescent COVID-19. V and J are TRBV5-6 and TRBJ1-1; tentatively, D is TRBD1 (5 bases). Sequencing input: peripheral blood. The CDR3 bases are TGTGCCAGCAGCTGGGGACTTAGCGACGCTGAAGCTTTCTTT. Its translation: CASSWGLSDAEAFF.